This is a list of T cell receptor beta chains from one sample in a study of blood T cell dynamics during melanoma immunotherapy. Some clones are missing from TCRdb's copy, which holds only in-frame ones; the method was immunoSEQ multiplex PCR. The sample lists under 20,000 clones, around 90% occurring once. This sample comprised blood, obtained from a patient treated with checkpoint blockade. All receptors come from a human donor with melanoma. Both conserved end residues are part of each CDR3. D genes are given only for firm matches. Part of the rows lack a size; the others show once, few, many or a class for expanded clones.

v_call,d_call,j_call,clone_size,cdr3_aa,cdr3_nt
TRBV7-9,TRBD2,TRBJ2-5,NA,CASSLDSGRWETQYF,TGTGCCAGCAGCTTAGATAGCGGGAGATGGGAGACCCAGTACTTC
TRBV28,NA,TRBJ2-7,once,CASSLGGEQYF,TGTGCCAGCAGTTTAGGCGGCGAGCAGTACTTC
TRBV15,NA,TRBJ2-7,NA,CATSSREPQDEQYF,TGTGCCACCAGCAGCCGGGAGCCCCAGGACGAGCAGTACTTC
TRBV28,TRBD2,TRBJ2-5,NA,CASAPGASGQETQYF,TGTGCCAGCGCGCCCGGAGCTAGCGGACAAGAGACCCAGTACTTC
TRBV6-1,NA,TRBJ1-2,NA,CASTQTNYGYTF,TGTGCCAGCACACAGACTAACTATGGCTACACCTTC
TRBV27,TRBD2,TRBJ2-1,NA,CASRRGLAGGPARNYNEQFF,TGTGCCAGCAGGAGGGGACTAGCGGGAGGGCCAGCCCGCAACTACAATGAGCAGTTCTTC
TRBV7-9,NA,TRBJ2-5,NA,CASSPKETQYF,TGTGCCAGCAGCCCCAAAGAGACCCAGTACTTC
TRBV28,NA,TRBJ2-2,NA,CASRDKAMPGELFF,TGTGCCAGCAGGGACAAGGCTATGCCCGGGGAGCTGTTTTTT
TRBV4-1,NA,TRBJ1-2,NA,CASSQDLGGYGYTF,TGCGCCAGCAGCCAAGATCTGGGGGGGTATGGCTACACCTTC
TRBV7-2,NA,TRBJ2-7,NA,CASSLRFAGESYEQYF,TGTGCCAGCAGCTTAAGGTTTGCTGGGGAGTCCTACGAGCAGTACTTC
TRBV6-4,TRBD2,TRBJ2-1,NA,CASSESGGGAYNEQFF,TGTGCCAGCAGTGAATCCGGCGGGGGGGCCTACAATGAGCAGTTCTTC
TRBV28,NA,TRBJ2-6,NA,CACSSGANVLTF,TGTGCCTGTAGCTCTGGGGCCAACGTCCTGACTTTC
TRBV4-2,NA,TRBJ2-7,once,CASSQAYGGLSYEQYF,TGTGCCAGCAGCCAGGCCTATGGGGGCCTCTCCTACGAGCAGTACTTC
TRBV12-5,NA,TRBJ1-1,few,CASVTSSSPGNTEAFF,TGTGCTAGTGTCACATCCTCCAGCCCTGGGAACACTGAAGCTTTCTTT
TRBV2,TRBD1,TRBJ1-3,NA,CASSEGEGAGGNTIYF,TGTGCCAGCAGTGAAGGGGAGGGGGCAGGAGGAAACACCATATATTTT
TRBV4-2,NA,TRBJ2-1,once,CASSLLRGTPNNEQFF,TGTGCCAGCAGCCTCCTACGGGGGACTCCTAACAATGAGCAGTTCTTC
TRBV27,NA,TRBJ1-1,NA,CASSPIGDLANTEAFF,TGTGCCAGCAGTCCCATTGGTGACTTGGCGAACACTGAAGCTTTCTTT
TRBV19,TRBD1,TRBJ2-7,NA,CASRDRGNEQYF,TGTGCCAGCCGGGACAGGGGAAACGAGCAGTACTTC
TRBV19,TRBD1,TRBJ2-5,NA,CASMDWDRGQETQYF,TGTGCCAGTATGGACTGGGACAGGGGCCAAGAGACCCAGTACTTC
TRBV11-2,NA,TRBJ2-5,NA,CASSPGETQYF,TGTGCCAGCAGCCCAGGGGAGACCCAGTACTTC
TRBV7-9,NA,TRBJ2-1,NA,CASSLDYNEQFF,TGTGCCAGCAGCTTAGACTACAATGAGCAGTTCTTC
TRBV7-2,NA,TRBJ2-7,NA,CASSLGRDAFGQYF,TGTGCCAGCAGCTTAGGTCGTGATGCCTTTGGGCAGTACTTC
TRBV6-4,TRBD1,TRBJ2-5,once,CASSEGQGGQETQYF,TGTGCCAGCAGTGAGGGACAGGGGGGCCAAGAGACCCAGTACTTC
TRBV19,TRBD2,TRBJ2-3,NA,CASRSGGSGGTDTQYF,TGTGCCAGTAGGTCGGGTGGTAGCGGGGGCACAGATACGCAGTATTTT
TRBV7-7,NA,TRBJ1-2,NA,CASSLPPPDGPIHYGYTF,TGTGCCAGCAGCTTACCCCCCCCGGACGGTCCAATTCACTATGGCTACACCTTC
TRBV11-1,TRBD2,TRBJ2-5,NA,CASSLFSGTGRETQYF,TGTGCCAGCAGCTTATTTAGCGGGACGGGCCGAGAGACCCAGTACTTC
TRBV5-4,NA,TRBJ2-2,NA,CASSFTPNTGELFF,TGTGCCAGCAGCTTTACGCCCAACACCGGGGAGCTGTTTTTT
TRBV7-6,TRBD1,TRBJ1-5,NA,CASSLGQGGQPQHF,TGTGCCAGCAGCTTAGGACAGGGAGGGCAGCCCCAGCATTTT
TRBV13,TRBD2,TRBJ2-1,NA,CASSPPTSGKHYNEQFF,TGTGCCAGCAGCCCCCCGACTAGCGGAAAACATTACAATGAGCAGTTCTTC
TRBV7-6,TRBD1,TRBJ2-5,NA,CASSTKWTGTEKYF,TGTGCCAGCAGCACGAAATGGACAGGGACCGAAAAGTACTTC
TRBV10-3,TRBD2,TRBJ2-3,once,CASRLAGEVDTQYF,TGTGCCAGCCGACTAGCGGGAGAGGTAGATACGCAGTATTTT
TRBV6-5,NA,TRBJ2-5,once,CASRDNGGRETQYF,TGTGCCAGCAGGGACAACGGGGGCCGGGAGACCCAGTACTTC